The clone carrying this TCR beta chain showed up many times. Its antigen is unknown. The data were obtained in a study of T cells in Graves' hyperthyroidism and ophthalmopathy. Study-wide results and limits: A model of 13 V-J pairs discriminated ophthalmopathy from stable hyperthyroidism.

There were TCR beta CDR3 regions amplified from RNA transcripts. RT-PCR in the first round (using the HTBI primer set) targeted the TCR CDR3. TCRdb recomputed calls from the multiplex PCR reads with MiXCR, one row per CDR3 protein. The data show about 300,000 distinct CDR3 sequences, with about an eighth seen just once and roughly 8.5% held by the top ten. V lost 3 bases, J lost 8 bases, and 8 bases lay in between. The CDR3 has 12 amino acids. CDR1 SGHTA and CDR2 FQGNSA come from the germline V gene. The hyperthyroidism patients had all been newly diagnosed, and their disease duration was under 2 months. Their ages ranged from 18 to 65 years. Each diagnosis drew on symptoms, thyroxine, TRAb, thyroid ultrasound and orbital computed tomography findings. Before ophthalmopathy appeared, progressors gave blood at initial hyperthyroidism diagnosis.

This receptor was identified in a woman aged 25 to 39 with Graves' hyperthyroidism that later progressed to Graves' ophthalmopathy. This chain joins TRBV7-2 and TRBJ2-1; D might be TRBD1 (5 bases). Sample: blood. CDR3 region: CASSLGPDEQFF. The CDR3 DNA reads as TGTGCCAGCAGCTTGGGGCCGGATGAGCAGTTCTTC.